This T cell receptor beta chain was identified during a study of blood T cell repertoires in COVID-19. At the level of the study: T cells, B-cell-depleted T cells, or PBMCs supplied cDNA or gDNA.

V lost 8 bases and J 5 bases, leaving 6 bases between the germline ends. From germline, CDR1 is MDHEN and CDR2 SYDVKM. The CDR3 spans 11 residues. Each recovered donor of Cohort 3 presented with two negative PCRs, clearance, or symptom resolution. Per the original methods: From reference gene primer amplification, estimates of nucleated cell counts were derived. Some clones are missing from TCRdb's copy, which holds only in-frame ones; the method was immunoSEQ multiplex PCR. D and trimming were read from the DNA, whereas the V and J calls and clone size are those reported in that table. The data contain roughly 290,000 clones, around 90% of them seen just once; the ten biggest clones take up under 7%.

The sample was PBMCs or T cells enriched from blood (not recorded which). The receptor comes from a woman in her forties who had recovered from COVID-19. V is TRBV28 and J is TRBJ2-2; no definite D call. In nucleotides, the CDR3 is TGTGCCAGCTACGGGACCGGGGAGCTGTTTTTT. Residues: CASYGTGELFF.